Following are 7 T cell receptor beta chains from one sample sequenced in a study of beta chain features in type 1 diabetes. All of the isolated RNA was reverse transcribed, so expressed TCRB transcripts were sequenced. Sequencing was performed with immunoSEQ multiplex PCR; in TCRdb, only in-frame clones are kept and a portion is missing. Of 600,000 or so clones listed, more than 13% are singletons. Their antigens are not known. Notes on the study in general: Shorter TCRB CDR3s, moderately but significantly so, marked every one of the four CD4+ subsets in Type 1 diabetes patients.

Sequencing was performed on naive CD4+ T cells from blood. These receptor sequences come from a man aged 18 to 30 with type 1 diabetes.

This clone was observed a few times. The CDR3 coding sequence is TGTGCCATCAGTGAGTCGACGACCGCCAATCAGCCCCAGCATTTT. As protein: CAISESTTANQPQHF. The chain joins TRBV10-3 to TRBJ1-5; D uncertain. V shed 0 bases and J shed 3 bases, with 9 bases lying between them. Germline V gene sequence: CDR1 ENHRY, CDR2 SYGVKD. CDR3 length equals 15 residues.

The J gene is TRBJ1-2, the V gene TRBV4-2; D is unresolved. Germline CDR1 is LGHNA and CDR2 is YNFKEQ. This CDR3 is built from 14 residues. V was shortened by 1 base and J by 4 bases, with 10 bases between the two germline ends. The CDR3 DNA sequence: TGTGCCAGCAGCCAAGTTGAGGGCGGCTATGGCTACACCTTC. Translated: CASSQVEGGYGYTF.

The chain uses TRBV6-1 and TRBJ2-1; TRBD2 agrees at 7 bases. After removal of 6 bases from V and 9 bases from J, the junction contained 5 bases not matched to a gene. This CDR3 has 12 residues. CDR1 MNHNS and CDR2 SASEGT come from the germline V gene. The chain's CDR3 is CASSLREGEQFF. The CDR3 DNA reads TGTGCCAGCAGCCTCAGGGAGGGTGAGCAGTTCTTC.

The rearrangement joins TRBV7-6 to TRBJ1-5, with D possibly TRBD1 on 6 matching bases. V gave up 5 bases and J gave up 7 bases, with 15 bases separating them. The CDR3 is 14 residues long. Per the germline V gene, CDR1 is SGHVS and CDR2 is FNYEAQ. The CDR3 nucleotides read TGTGCCAGCAGCCCGAGGGGGGTGGAGCAGCCCCAGCATTTT. Amino acid sequence: CASSPRGVEQPQHF.

This chain connects TRBV5-1 to TRBJ2-5; D might be TRBD2 (6 bases). Trimming left V 4 bases short and J 2 bases short, with 9 bases between. CDR1 is SGHRS, CDR2 YFSETQ, per germline. This CDR3 is 13 amino acids long. This CDR3 is CASSRENQETQYF. The DNA for the CDR3 is TGCGCCAGCAGCCGGGAGAATCAAGAGACCCAGTACTTC.

The table lists this clone with a few counts. The chain couples TRBV30 to TRBJ1-4; the D is unclear. The V end lost 0 bases, the J end lost 3 bases, and 17 bases lay between the germline ends. CDR1 is GTSNPN, CDR2 SVGIG, per germline (reference sequence). The CDR3 runs to 17 residues. The CDR3 here is CAWSVSEKGRANEKLFF. The CDR3 nucleotides are TGTGCCTGGAGTGTATCCGAAAAGGGTCGGGCTAATGAAAAACTGTTTTTT. Using reference TRBV30 and TRBJ1-4 for the parts outside the CDR3, the full variable domain is SQTIHQWPATLVQPVGSPLSLECTVEGTSNPNLYWYRQAAGRGLQLLFYSVGIGQISSEVPQNLSASRPQDRQFILSSKKLLLSDSGFYLCAWSVSEKGRANEKLFFGSGTQLSVL.

The gene calls are TRBV5-6 and TRBJ2-7; D assignment may be TRBD1 or TRBD2 (6 bases each). This CDR3 is built from 15 residues. The ends were cut back, 4 bases at V and 3 bases at J, with 17 bases in the middle. Germline CDR1 and CDR2: SGHDT and YYEEEE. CDR3 residues: CASSRRGDWLYEQYF. CDR3 DNA: TGTGCCAGCAGCCGAAGGGGGGACTGGCTCTACGAGCAGTACTTC.